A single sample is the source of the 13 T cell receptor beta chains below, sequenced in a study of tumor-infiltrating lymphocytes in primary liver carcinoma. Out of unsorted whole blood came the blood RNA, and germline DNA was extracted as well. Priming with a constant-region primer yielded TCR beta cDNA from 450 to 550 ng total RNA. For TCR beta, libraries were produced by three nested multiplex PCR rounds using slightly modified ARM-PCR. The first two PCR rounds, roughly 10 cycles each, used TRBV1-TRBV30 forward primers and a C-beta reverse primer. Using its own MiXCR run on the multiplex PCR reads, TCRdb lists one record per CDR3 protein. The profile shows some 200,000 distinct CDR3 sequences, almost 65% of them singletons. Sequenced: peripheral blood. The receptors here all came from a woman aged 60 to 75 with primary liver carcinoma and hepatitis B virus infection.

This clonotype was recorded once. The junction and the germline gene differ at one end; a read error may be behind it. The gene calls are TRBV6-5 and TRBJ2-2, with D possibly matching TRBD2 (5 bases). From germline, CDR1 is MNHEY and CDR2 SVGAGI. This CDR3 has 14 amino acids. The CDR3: CASSFRPNIGELSF. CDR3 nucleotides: TGTGCCAGCAGTTTTCGCCCGAACATCGGGGAGCTGTCTTTT.

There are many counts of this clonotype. The chain's CDR3 is CASSETGRYEQYF. The CDR3 coding sequence is TGTGCCAGCAGTGAGACAGGGCGCTACGAGCAGTACTTC. This chain connects TRBV14 to TRBJ2-7; 7 nucleotides agree with TRBD1. V was clipped by 6 bases and J by 3 bases; unmatched bases: 5. CDR1 is SGHDN, CDR2 FVKESK, per germline. CDR3 length equals 13 residues.

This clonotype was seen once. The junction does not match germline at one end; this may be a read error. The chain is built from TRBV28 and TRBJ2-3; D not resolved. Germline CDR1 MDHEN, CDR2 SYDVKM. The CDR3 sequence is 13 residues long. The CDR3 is CASSLPCPDTQYF. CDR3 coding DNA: TGTGCCAGCAGTCTTCCGTGTCCAGATACGCAATATTTT.

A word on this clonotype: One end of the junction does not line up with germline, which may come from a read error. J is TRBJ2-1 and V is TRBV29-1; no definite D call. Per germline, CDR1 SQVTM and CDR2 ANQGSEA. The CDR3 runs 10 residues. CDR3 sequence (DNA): TGCAGCGTTGCATACAAAGAGCAGTTCTTC. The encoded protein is CSVAYKEQFF.

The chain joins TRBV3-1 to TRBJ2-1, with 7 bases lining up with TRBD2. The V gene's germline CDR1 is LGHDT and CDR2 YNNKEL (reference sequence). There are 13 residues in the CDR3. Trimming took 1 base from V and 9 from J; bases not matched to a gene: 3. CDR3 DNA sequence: TGTGCCAGCAGCCAAGTGCGCGGGAGTGAGCAGTTCTTC. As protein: CASSQVRGSEQFF.

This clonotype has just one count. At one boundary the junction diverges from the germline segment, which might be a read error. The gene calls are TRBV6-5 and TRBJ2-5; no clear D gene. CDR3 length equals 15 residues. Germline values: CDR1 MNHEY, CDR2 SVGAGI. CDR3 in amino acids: CVSSYGGGRRETQYF. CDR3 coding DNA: TGTGTCAGCAGTTACGGCGGTGGCCGAAGAGAGACCCAGTACTTC.

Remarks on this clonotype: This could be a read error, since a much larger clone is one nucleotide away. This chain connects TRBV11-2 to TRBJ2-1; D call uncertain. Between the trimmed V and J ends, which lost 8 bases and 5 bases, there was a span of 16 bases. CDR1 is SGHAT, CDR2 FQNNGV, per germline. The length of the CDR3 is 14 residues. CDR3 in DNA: TGTGCCAGCTATCCGGAGAGTTTAAACAATGAGCAGTTCTTC. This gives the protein CASYPESLNNEQFF. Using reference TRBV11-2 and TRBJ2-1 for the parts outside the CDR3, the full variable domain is EAGVAQSPRYKIIEKRQSVAFWCNPISGHATLYWYQQILGQGPKLLIQFQNNGVVDDSQLPKDRFSAERLKGVDSTLKIQPAKLEDSAVYLCASYPESLNNEQFFGPGTRLTVL.

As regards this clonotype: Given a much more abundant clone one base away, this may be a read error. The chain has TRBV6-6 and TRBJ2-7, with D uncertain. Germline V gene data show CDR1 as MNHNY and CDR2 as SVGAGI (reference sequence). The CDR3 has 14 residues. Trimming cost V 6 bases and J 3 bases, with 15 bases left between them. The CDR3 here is CASRTGPHNYEQYF. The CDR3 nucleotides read TGTGCCAGCAGAACGGGCCCACATAACTACGAGCAGTACTTC.

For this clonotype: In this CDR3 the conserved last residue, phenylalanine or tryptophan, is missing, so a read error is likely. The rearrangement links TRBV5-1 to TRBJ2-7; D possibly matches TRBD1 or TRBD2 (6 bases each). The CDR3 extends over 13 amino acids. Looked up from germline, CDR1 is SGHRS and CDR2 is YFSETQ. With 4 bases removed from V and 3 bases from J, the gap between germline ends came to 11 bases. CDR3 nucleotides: TGCGCCAGCAGCCTGGGGGGCAACTACGAGCAGTACTCC. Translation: CASSLGGNYEQYS.

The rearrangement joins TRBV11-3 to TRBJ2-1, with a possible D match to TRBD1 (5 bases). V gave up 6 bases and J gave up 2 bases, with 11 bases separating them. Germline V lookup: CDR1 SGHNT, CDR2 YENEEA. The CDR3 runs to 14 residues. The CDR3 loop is CASSSAGTYNEQFF. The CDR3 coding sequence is TGTGCCAGCAGTTCCGCAGGGACCTACAATGAGCAGTTCTTC. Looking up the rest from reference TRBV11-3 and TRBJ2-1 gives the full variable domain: EAGVVQSPRYKIIEKKQPVAFWCNPISGHNTLYWYLQNLGQGPELLIRYENEEAVDDSQLPKDRFSAERLKGVDSTLKIQPAELGDSAVYLCASSSAGTYNEQFFGPGTRLTVL.

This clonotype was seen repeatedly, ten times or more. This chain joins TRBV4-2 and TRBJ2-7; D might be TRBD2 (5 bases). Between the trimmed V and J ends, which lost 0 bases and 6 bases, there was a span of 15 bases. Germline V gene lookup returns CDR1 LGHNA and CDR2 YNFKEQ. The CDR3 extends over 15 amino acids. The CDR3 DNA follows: TGTGCCAGCAGCCAAGATGCGTCGGGGTTCGGCGAGCAGTACTTC. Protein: CASSQDASGFGEQYF.

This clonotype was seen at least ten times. In DNA form, the CDR3 reads TGTGCCAGCAGCAGCCCCGGGGCCCCCTATAATTCACCCCTCCACTTT. It is translated as CASSSPGAPYNSPLHF. The chain links TRBV11-2 to TRBJ1-6; TRBD1 is a possible D gene (5 bases). The CDR3 spans 16 residues. Trimming shortened V by 5 bases and J by 2 bases, and 13 bases separated the two germline ends. CDR1 SGHAT and CDR2 FQNNGV come from the germline V gene.

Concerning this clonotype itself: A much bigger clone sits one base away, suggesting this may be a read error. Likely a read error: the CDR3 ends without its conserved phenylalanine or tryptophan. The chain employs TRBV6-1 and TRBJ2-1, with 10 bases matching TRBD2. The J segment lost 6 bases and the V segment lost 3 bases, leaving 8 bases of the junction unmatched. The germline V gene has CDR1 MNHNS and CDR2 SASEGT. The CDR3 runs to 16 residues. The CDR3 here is CASSDPLAGVRNEQFL. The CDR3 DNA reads TGTGCCAGCAGTGACCCCCTAGCGGGAGTTCGCAATGAGCAGTTCCTC.